This T cell receptor (beta chain) was captured in a study of T cells in Graves' hyperthyroidism and ophthalmopathy (dated by TCRdb to about 2019). Notes on the research overall: Peripheral blood was sampled at the time of initial diagnosis, prior to any treatment. To identify distinguishing TCR V-J signatures, a discovery cohort of 95 to 100 patients was used, comprising 43 with Graves' ophthalmopathy and 57 with stable Graves' hyperthyroidism. Prospective prediction of ophthalmopathy was tested in an independent validation cohort of fewer than 20 hyperthyroidism patients and 17 patients who later progressed to ophthalmopathy. The approximately 95 discovery patients were divided at random into training and test sets in a 7:3 ratio. In addition, the study compared T-cell repertoires in thyroid tissue and in blood from six Graves' hyperthyroidism patients. Following sampling, methimazole starting at 30 mg daily was given to hyperthyroidism patients, and high-dose intravenous methylprednisolone was given to ophthalmopathy patients. The paper reports TCR Vbeta CDR3 sequencing of fewer than 150 peripheral blood samples: approximately 43 ophthalmopathy, under 85 hyperthyroidism and approximately 17 progressor patients. What the study reported, not specific to this receptor: Sample size was not statistically predetermined, and blinding of investigators to group allocation was not performed. A 13 V-J signature model separated ophthalmopathy from stable hyperthyroidism, with roughly 88% sensitivity and 81.08% specificity in cross-validation and 80%/75% in testing. Most expanded thyroid clonotypes (frequency above 0.001) were also detected in blood, a finding suggesting that blood repertoires may reflect thyroid immune responses. In validation, the model predicted progression to ophthalmopathy a median of around 6.5 months before onset, with about 71% sensitivity and just under 75% specificity.

Note on this clonotype: The target of this receptor is not known. Per-nucleotide qualities are absent, and no much larger clonotype sits a single base away.

Measured from the cysteine to the phenylalanine, the CDR3 is 13 residues long. The DNA shown is the 39-base CDR3, in frame from base 1. V sheds 3 bases and J sheds 8 bases, leaving 14 bases between their ends. CDR1 and CDR2 were assigned from the germline V gene (reference sequence) as DFQATT and SNEGSKA. Graves' hyperthyroidism was defined as stable when no progression to ophthalmopathy occurred over 18 months of follow-up. Hyperthyroidism patients were aged 18 to 65 years and newly diagnosed, with disease duration of less than 2 months. The study excluded patients with uncontrolled infections, other autoimmune diseases, pregnancy or lactation. Diagnoses were established on the basis of clinical symptoms, serum thyroxine and TRAb, thyroid ultrasound, and orbital computed tomography. PBMCs were isolated from 10 ml of fresh peripheral blood by Ficoll-Paque density gradient centrifugation. Trizol reagent was used to extract total RNA, and RNA quality was then checked on an Agilent 2100 Bioanalyzer.

The TCR beta CDR3 regions were amplified from the RNA transcripts. For the first round of RT-PCR on the TCR CDR3, the HTBI primer set was used together with the Qiagen OneStep RT-PCR kit. Libraries were constructed in a second round of multiplex PCR, after which size selection and purification were performed. Sequencing of the libraries was done on an Illumina HiSeq2000 using paired-end 100 bp reads. Regarding the original processing steps: Raw data were processed with SOAPnuke, discarding reads with adapters, uncalled bases, mean Phred below 15, or no exact constant-primer or identifier match. High-quality paired reads were merged using COPE v1.2.5, and each unique nucleotide sequence was defined as a clonotype. Clonotypes were aligned to IMGT TRBV, TRBD and TRBJ reference segments using MiTCR v1.1. The analysis included only V-J combinations with a frequency above 0.0001, which together covered around 99% of the repertoires. The TCS score was defined as F50 (clonal expansion) divided by E x V (chaos), with BLOSUM62-based TCRdist calculated between CDR3 peptides within each V-J. Welch's t-statistics and random forest reduced roughly 530 V-J features to some 14, which were used in a naive Bayes classifier (R e1071). TCRdb trimmed the raw reads at Q25, called clones with MiXCR and kept productive beta chains. Rows are unified per CDR3 protein, each entry keeping the most common DNA and genes. For this entry, the V and J calls and clone size follow TCRdb and not the study's own pipeline. In all, the sample holds a few hundred thousand distinct CDR3 sequences, and less than 25% of those were seen once. More than 20% of the sample is in the top ten clones.

Sequenced material: blood. Recombination joined TRBV20-1 with TRBJ1-5; possibly the D gene is TRBD1, per 5 matching bases. The receptor was derived from a man younger than 30 with Graves' hyperthyroidism. CDR3 reads: CSASRQGEEPQHF. The nucleotide sequence is TGCAGTGCTAGTAGGCAGGGTGAGGAGCCCCAGCATTTT.